The 26 T cell receptor beta chains below come from one sample, sequenced in a study of glioma-infiltrating T cells after dendritic cell vaccination. Only in-frame clones appear in the TCRdb table, and some are missing; sequencing was by immunoSEQ multiplex PCR. The sample comprises several hundred clones, around 90% of which are singletons, and over 8% rests with the top ten. The starting material was tumor tissue, obtained before dendritic cell vaccination. The receptors here all came from a human donor with glioblastoma.

The chain uses TRBV5-1 and TRBJ2-3, with 8 bases that match TRBD1. Germline CDR1 SGHRS, CDR2 YFSETQ. Trimming removed 4 bases from V and 3 bases from J; junction bases left unmatched: 7. The CDR3 covers 15 residues. Here the CDR3 DNA reads TGCGCCAGCAGCATGACAGGGGCCCCGACAGATACGCAGTATTTT. Translated, it gives CASSMTGAPTDTQYF.

With respect to this clone: Additional DNA sequences in this sample encode the identical CDR3. The chain employs TRBV19 and TRBJ2-7; possible D gene TRBD1, 5 bases. This CDR3 region has 13 residues. Between the trimmed V and J ends, which lost 3 bases and 4 bases, there was a span of 10 bases. Germline CDR1 LNHDA, CDR2 SQIVND (reference sequence). The CDR3 region is CASSIQGRYEQYF. In DNA, the CDR3 is TGTGCCAGTAGTATCCAGGGAAGGTACGAGCAGTACTTC.

The rearrangement links TRBV4-1 to TRBJ2-1, with 9 positions matching TRBD2. Germline V gene sequence: CDR1 MGHRA, CDR2 YSYEKL. CDR3 length: 15 residues. Trimming took 1 base from V and 6 from J; bases not matched to a gene: 4. CDR3 residues: CASSQGAGGSNEQFF. For the CDR3, the DNA is TGCGCCAGCAGCCAAGGAGCGGGGGGCTCCAATGAGCAGTTCTTC.

V gene TRBV4-1 combines with J gene TRBJ1-1, with TRBD1 identical over 7 bases. V dropped 2 bases and J dropped 6; count of bases not matched to a gene: 6. Germline loops: CDR1 MGHRA, CDR2 YSYEKL. The CDR3 loop spans 14 amino acids. The CDR3 loop reads CASSQPNRGAEAFF. In DNA, the CDR3 is TGCGCCAGCAGCCAACCCAACAGGGGAGCTGAAGCTTTCTTT.

This rearrangement joins TRBV4-1 to TRBJ2-3; tentatively, D is TRBD2 (6 bases). The CDR3 covers 17 residues. CDR1 and CDR2 (germline): MGHRA, YSYEKL. V lost 1 base to trimming and J lost 6 bases, with 20 bases between them. Written as DNA, the CDR3 is TGCGCCAGCAGCCAAGCGCGCGGGACGCAGGGCGGGGATACGCAGTATTTT. It codes for CASSQARGTQGGDTQYF.

This chain joins TRBV10-2 and TRBJ2-1, with 11 bases fitting TRBD2. The CDR3 covers 14 residues. The ends lost 6 bases at V and 6 bases at J; junction bases unmatched: 4. The germline gives CDR1 WSHSY, CDR2 SAAADI. The DNA for the CDR3 is TGCGCCAGCAGCCTGACTAGCGGGGTCAATGAGCAGTTCTTC. Protein: CASSLTSGVNEQFF.

The chain joins TRBV5-3 to TRBJ1-5; no clear D. TRBV5-3 is reported as an ORF; its role is uncertain. V was shortened by 3 bases and J by 0 bases, with 10 bases between the two germline ends. The CDR3 consists of 15 residues. The CDR3 DNA is TGTGCCAGAAGCTCGCCCCGGGTTAGCAATCAGCCCCAGCATTTT. This codes for CARSSPRVSNQPQHF.

The J gene is TRBJ1-5, the V gene TRBV5-8, with TRBD1 identical over 11 bases. The CDR3 is 16 amino acids. The V segment lost 4 bases and the J segment 6 bases; nucleotides outside the gene matches: 9. Germline V gene sequence: CDR1 SGHTS, CDR2 YDEGEE. CDR3 in amino acids: CASSGRDRGSSQPQHF. CDR3 bases: TGTGCCAGCAGCGGCCGGGACAGGGGGTCCTCTCAGCCCCAGCATTTT. The whole variable domain, remainder taken from reference TRBV5-8 and TRBJ1-5, is EAGVTQSPTHLIKTRGQQATLRCSPISGHTSVYWYQQALGLGLQFLLWYDEGEERNRGNFPPRFSGRQFPNYSSELNVNALELEDSALYLCASSGRDRGSSQPQHFGDGTRLSIL.

The genes are TRBV6-5 and TRBJ2-3; 8 positions match TRBD2. There are 12 residues in the CDR3. V gave up 8 bases and J gave up 8 bases; unmatched junction bases: 6. Germline-derived CDR1 and CDR2 are MNHEY and SVGAGI. CDR3 residues: CASVDSGATQYF. The CDR3 DNA follows: TGTGCCAGCGTAGATAGCGGGGCTACGCAGTATTTT.

The chain combines TRBV5-1 with TRBJ2-3; 7 nucleotides align to TRBD1. This CDR3 has 17 amino acids. V shed 0 bases and J 2 bases; nucleotides not matched to a gene: 9. Germline-derived CDR1 and CDR2 are SGHRS and YFSETQ. The CDR3 here is CASSLATGTVNTDTQYF. The CDR3 nucleotides read TGCGCCAGCAGCTTGGCAACCGGGACAGTAAACACAGATACGCAGTATTTT.

For this clone: A read error may produce the germline difference seen at one junction end. The J gene is TRBJ2-1, the V gene TRBV15, with 10 bases fitting TRBD2. The CDR3 has 15 residues. Germline assignment: CDR1 LNHNV and CDR2 YYDKDF (reference sequence). CDR3: CATSRDSGGYSEQFF. The CDR3 coding sequence is TGTGCCACCAGCAGAGATAGCGGGGGGTACAGTGAGCAGTTCTTC.

This clone was observed a few times. The chain recombines TRBV7-6 with TRBJ2-2, with TRBD1 matching over 9 bases. With V trimmed by 5 bases and J by 6 bases, 7 bases remained unmatched. CDR1 and CDR2 (germline): SGHVS, FNYEAQ. This CDR3 comprises 15 residues. CDR3 in amino acids: CASSRVGQGSGELFF. As DNA, the CDR3 is TGTGCCAGCAGCCGTGTCGGACAGGGGTCCGGGGAGCTGTTTTTT.

The J gene is TRBJ2-1, the V gene TRBV5-1, with D possibly matching TRBD1 (6 bases). Trimming removed 4 bases from V and 2 bases from J, with 10 bases in between. Germline-derived CDR1 and CDR2 are SGHRS and YFSETQ. The CDR3 has 14 residues. CDR3 nucleotides: TGCGCCAGCAGCGAGGGACAAACCTACAATGAGCAGTTCTTC. This sequence encodes CASSEGQTYNEQFF.

The gene calls are TRBV19 and TRBJ1-5; D perhaps matches TRBD1 (5 bases). V was trimmed by 5 bases and J by 3 bases, leaving 14 bases between them. There are 15 residues in the CDR3. The germline CDR1 and CDR2 sequences are LNHDA and SQIVND (reference sequence). The DNA of the CDR3 is TGTGCCAGTAGTCTCCCCGTGACAGTCAATCAGCCCCAGCATTTT. It is translated as CASSLPVTVNQPQHF.

This clone was found once. This CDR3 is also generated by other DNA sequences in the sample. The chain combines TRBV5-6 with TRBJ1-1; no definite D call. V was shortened by 5 bases and J by 5 bases, with 10 bases between the two germline ends. The length of the CDR3 is 12 residues. Germline V gene lookup returns CDR1 SGHDT and CDR2 YYEEEE. The CDR3 bases are TGTGCCAGCAGTTTGCGGGGTACTGAAGCTTTCTTT. Translation: CASSLRGTEAFF.

The rearrangement links TRBV18 to TRBJ2-5, with D perhaps matching TRBD1 (5 bases). The J call may be in error: the DNA end matches TRBJ2-7 better. Germline CDR1 reads KGHSH; CDR2 reads LQKENI. The CDR3 totals 16 residues. CDR3: CASSPPRLTEAYEQYF. Written as DNA, the CDR3 is TGTGCCAGCTCACCTCCTAGGCTGACAGAGGCCTACGAGCAGTACTTC.

A few counts support this clone. The chain links TRBV5-1 to TRBJ2-1; D is unclear. This CDR3 region has 13 residues. Germline values: CDR1 SGHRS, CDR2 YFSETQ. V was clipped by 4 bases and J by 0 bases, with 5 bases between them. CDR3 DNA: TGCGCCAGCAGCGAGAGCTCCTACAATGAGCAGTTCTTC. Translated, it gives CASSESSYNEQFF.

The chain carries TRBV6-4 and TRBJ2-4, with 7 nucleotides matching TRBD2. The V gene's germline CDR1 is MRHNA and CDR2 SNTAGT. V lost 2 bases and J lost 0; bases outside the gene matches: 13. This CDR3 has 19 residues. Here the CDR3 DNA reads TGTGCCAGCAGTGACAGGTTCGCAGGGAGGGGTCTAGCCAAAAACATTCAGTACTTC. It encodes CASSDRFAGRGLAKNIQYF.

The chain recombines TRBV5-1 with TRBJ2-1; TRBD2 aligns across 8 bases. Germline V gene lookup returns CDR1 SGHRS and CDR2 YFSETQ. The J segment lost 7 bases and the V segment lost 4 bases, leaving 7 bases of the junction unmatched. CDR3 length: 14 amino acids. The chain's CDR3 is CASSPGLAGNEQFF. The CDR3 DNA is TGCGCCAGCAGCCCCGGACTAGCTGGGAATGAGCAGTTCTTC.

The V call is TRBV5-6, the J call TRBJ1-6; 8 nucleotides line up with TRBD1. The CDR3 runs to 15 residues. After removal of 3 bases from V and 5 bases from J, the junction contained 4 bases not matched to a gene. Per germline, CDR1 SGHDT and CDR2 YYEEEE. For the CDR3, the DNA is TGTGCCAGCAGCTCACCGGGACAGGATAATTCACCCCTCCACTTT. Residues: CASSSPGQDNSPLHF.

The chain combines TRBV1 with TRBJ1-1; TRBD1 is the table's D call, not checked against the DNA. TRBV1 corresponds to a pseudogene. The CDR3 spans 16 residues. The CDR3 reads CTSSQLPTGWISEAFF. CDR3 nucleotides: TGCACCAGCAGCCAACTTCCGACAGGGTGGATCTCTGAAGCTTTCTTT.

This chain links TRBV7-2 with TRBJ2-7; 9 nucleotides match TRBD1. The length of the CDR3 is 18 residues. With 6 bases clipped from V and 2 bases from J, the junction kept 17 bases outside the gene matches. In germline, CDR1 is SGHTA, CDR2 FQGNSA. The CDR3 DNA follows: TGTGCCAGCAGTACATATGACGACACCTGGGACAGGGCCTACGAGCAGTACTTC. Protein product: CASSTYDDTWDRAYEQYF.

This chain connects TRBV19 to TRBJ1-1; no clear D. CDR1 is LNHDA and CDR2 is SQIVND in the germline V gene (reference sequence). V was shortened by 6 bases and J by 5 bases, with 16 bases between the two germline ends. CDR3 size: 14 residues. As DNA, the CDR3 is TGTGCCAGTAGCTCAGGCGCGCGATGGACTGAAGCTTTCTTT. Protein product: CASSSGARWTEAFF.

This clone turned up a few times. This chain uses TRBV5-4 with TRBJ2-1; no definite D call. The V end was cut by 7 bases, the J end by 0 bases, with 11 bases between. The germline V gene encodes CDR1 SGHNT and CDR2 YYREEE (reference sequence). The CDR3 totals 14 residues. CDR3 DNA: TGTGCCAGCCGAGTATATAGCTCCTACAATGAGCAGTTCTTC. It translates to CASRVYSSYNEQFF.

The chain joins TRBV14 to TRBJ1-3; no firm D call. The V and J ends lost 6 bases and 2 bases respectively, with 14 bases between them. Germline V gives CDR1 SGHDN, CDR2 FVKESK. This CDR3 has 15 amino acids. The CDR3 loop is CASRLQRGAGNTIYF. CDR3 nucleotides: TGTGCCAGCAGACTTCAACGCGGGGCTGGAAACACCATATATTTT.

This clone was seen only once. The chain employs TRBV5-1 and TRBJ1-4; 7 positions match TRBD1. The germline gives CDR1 SGHRS, CDR2 YFSETQ. V dropped 2 bases and J dropped 6; count of bases not matched to a gene: 4. The CDR3 spans 14 residues. CDR3 region: CASSFKGQDEKLFF. The CDR3 bases are TGCGCCAGCAGCTTTAAAGGACAGGATGAAAAACTGTTTTTT.